This paragraph reports one T cell receptor (beta chain). Its antigen is still unknown. Within the sample, other DNA sequences also encode this same CDR3. This sample was included in a study of shared clonotypes between healthy human individuals. Overall study results and limits: Relative to clonotypes present in all four donors, those not shared had lower generation probabilities.

A 200 ng quantity of DNA, approximately 29,000 T cell genomes, went into the sorted-subset replicate PCRs. The method was immunoSEQ multiplex PCR; TCRdb's version includes in-frame clones alone and lacks a portion of them. The table records roughly 2.2 million clones, around 90% of them present only once. Trimming took 5 bases from V and 8 from J; bases not matched to a gene: 3. Germline loops: CDR1 MDHEN, CDR2 SYDVKM. The CDR3 has 12 amino acids. Naive CD4+ cells were CD45RA-selected; the remaining cells were memory. The sequence derives from a man aged 18 to 30 in good health. Some clones in this sample may be carry-over from other donors' samples. The chain recombines TRBV28 with TRBJ1-2; 9 bases agree with TRBD1. Material: naive CD4+ T cells from PBMCs. The subset is: CD45RA+ positively selected. CDR3: CASSRTGVGYTF. The CDR3, as DNA: TGTGCCAGCAGTCGGACAGGGGTAGGCTACACCTTC.